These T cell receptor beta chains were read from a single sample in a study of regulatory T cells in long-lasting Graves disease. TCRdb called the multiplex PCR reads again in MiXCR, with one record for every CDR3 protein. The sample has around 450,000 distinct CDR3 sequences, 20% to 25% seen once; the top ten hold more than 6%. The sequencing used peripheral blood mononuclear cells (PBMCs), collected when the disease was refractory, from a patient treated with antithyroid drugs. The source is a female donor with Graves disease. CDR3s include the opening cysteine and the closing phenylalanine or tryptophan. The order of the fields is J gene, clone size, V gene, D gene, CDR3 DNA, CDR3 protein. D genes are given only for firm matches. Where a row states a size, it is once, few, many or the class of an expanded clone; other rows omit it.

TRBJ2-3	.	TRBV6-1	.	TGTGCCAGCAGGCCGACGGCTACTAGCACAGATACGCAGTATTTT	CASRPTATSTDTQYF
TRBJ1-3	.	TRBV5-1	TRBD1	TGCGCCAGCCGATCCGGACAGGGCATAAACACCATATATTTT	CASRSGQGINTIYF
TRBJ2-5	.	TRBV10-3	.	TGTGCCATCAGTGAGTCGGGGCAGGCGGAGACCCAGTACTTC	CAISESGQAETQYF
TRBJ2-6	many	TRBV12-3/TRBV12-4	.	TGTGCCAGCAGTTTAGTACGGGACTCTGGGGCCAACGTCCTGACTTTC	CASSLVRDSGANVLTF
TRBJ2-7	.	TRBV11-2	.	TGTGCCAGCAGCCGCGGGACCGGGACCGGGGAGCAGTACTTC	CASSRGTGTGEQYF
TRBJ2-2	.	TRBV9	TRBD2	TGTGCCAGCAGCGACGGGGGGGGCACCGGGGAGCTGTTTTTT	CASSDGGGTGELFF
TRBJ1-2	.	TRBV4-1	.	TGCGCCAGCAGCCAAGCTCATCGGACGAGCTCCAACTATGGCTACACCTTC	CASSQAHRTSSNYGYTF
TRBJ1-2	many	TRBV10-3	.	TGTGCCATCACCGAAAGTGCCTTCTATGGCTACACCTTC	CAITESAFYGYTF
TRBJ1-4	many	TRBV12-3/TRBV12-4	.	TGTGCCAGCAGTTTAGGACAGGCCTTTAATGAAAAACTGTTTTTT	CASSLGQAFNEKLFF
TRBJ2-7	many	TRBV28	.	TGTGCCAGCCGATCGACAACAGGGCGCGACGAGCAGTACTTC	CASRSTTGRDEQYF
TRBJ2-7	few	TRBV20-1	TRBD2	TGCAGTGCTAGAGATAGGGCTAGCGGGTACGAGCAGTACTTC	CSARDRASGYEQYF